Sequencing of this TCR beta chain was carried out in a study of T cell responses to AZD1222 COVID-19 vaccine. Trimming removed 0 bases at V and 0 bases at J, with 10 bases between. The germline gives CDR1 SGHRS, CDR2 YFSETQ. This CDR3 has 16 residues. As regards this clone: Its antigen is currently unknown.

Whole-study results and caveats: The number of AZD1222 recipients seropositive at baseline was only 6 or 7. White British people made up most donors, females outnumbered males, and clonal diversity was possibly underestimated.

Profiling relied on immunoSEQ multiplex PCR, and the TCRdb table lists in-frame clones only, not all of them. The table shows some 180,000 clones, with about 92% occurring only once. The V and J genes are TRBV5-1 and TRBJ1-3; D unresolved. The source of this sequence is an adult in good health. Sequencing was performed on peripheral blood, taken on day 0 of AZD1222 vaccination. CDR3 nucleotides: TGCGCCAGCAGCTTGGATGGGGTTACCTCTGGAAACACCATATATTTT. Protein: CASSLDGVTSGNTIYF.